This T cell receptor beta chain came from a study of shared clonotypes between healthy human individuals. Study-level background: Used for every donor were three CD4 naive, three CD4 memory, two CD8 naive and one CD8 memory plate.

Naive CD8 cells were CD45RO-negative, positively selected for CCR7, excluding terminally differentiated effector memory CD45RA+ cells. The length of the CDR3 is 16 residues. The germline V gene encodes CDR1 MGHRA and CDR2 YSYEKL. Trimming removed 6 bases from V and 4 bases from J; junction bases left unmatched: 4. Profiled with immunoSEQ multiplex PCR; TCRdb holds only in-frame clones, not every one. The sample has about 750,000 clones, about 92% seen once. This receptor was obtained from a man aged 25-40 years in good health. Input material: naive CD8+ T cells sorted from blood. V is TRBV4-1 and J is TRBJ2-3; 16 bases are a match to TRBD2. CDR3 sequence (DNA): TGCGCCAGCAGGACCGGGACTAGCGGGAGGGCAGATACGCAGTATTTT. This sequence encodes CASRTGTSGRADTQYF.